This T cell receptor beta chain was sequenced during a study of T cell responses to AZD1222 COVID-19 vaccine. Notes on this clone: The target antigen is unknown.

Germline assignment: CDR1 MNHEY and CDR2 SMNVEV (reference sequence). This CDR3 spans 17 amino acids. V lost 0 bases and J lost 4; bases outside the gene matches: 11. Study results and limitations: The repertoires were collected only after the peak T cell response.

The table came from immunoSEQ multiplex PCR; TCRdb's copy has only in-frame clones and leaves some out. The top ten hold 9.5% to 10% of the sample, which has some 70,000 clones, roughly 84% seen once. The clonotype comes from an adult in good health. Sequenced material: peripheral blood, taken on day 0 of AZD1222 vaccination. V and J are TRBV27 and TRBJ1-1; 7 bases align to TRBD1. CDR3 in DNA: TGTGCCAGCAGTTTATCGCCGCAGGGGGGAGGCGTCACTGAAGCTTTCTTT. It encodes CASSLSPQGGGVTEAFF.